This T cell receptor (beta chain) was sequenced in a study of T-cell reconstitution after alpha-beta-depleted transplantation in children. General study results and limits: The high TCRbeta diversity at day 60 in some patients came from surviving recipient T cells and thymic progenitors. Approximately two months post-transplant, alpha-beta T cells reportedly originated from several hundred expanded graft clones. At one year after transplant, newly produced T cells mostly accounted for T-cell counts and diversity.

This clonotype appeared a few times. The antigen is undetermined. The CDR3 totals 17 residues. Germline lookup yields CDR1 MDHEN and CDR2 SYDVKM. V was cut by 4 bases and J by 0 bases, with 16 bases left in between. Preparation of the TCRbeta library used unique molecular identifiers. TCRdb recomputed calls from the PCR reads with MiXCR, one row per CDR3 protein. Among about 300,000 distinct CDR3 sequences listed, 7.5% to 9% were seen once. Sequences were derived from peripheral blood, sampled 360 days after TCRalphabeta/CD19-depleted stem cell transplant. The chain has TRBV28 and TRBJ1-5, with D possibly matching TRBD1 (5 bases). The origin of this receptor is a female patient aged 2-10 years who had a stem cell transplant for Fanconi anemia, so the T cells may come from the graft donor. The CDR3 DNA sequence: TGTGCCAGCAGTTCAGAAACGACAGAAAATAGCAATCAGCCCCAGCATTTT. As protein: CASSSETTENSNQPQHF.